This TCR beta chain stems from a study of early T cells in non-severe SARS-CoV-2 infection. On the study more broadly: The study sequenced bulk RNA from unsorted whole blood, with chains unpaired.

The library protocol tagged individual cDNA molecules with unique molecular identifiers. TCRdb passed the 5' RACE reads through MiXCR, listing each CDR3 protein once. The table records about 35,000 distinct CDR3 sequences, roughly 6.3% of them present only once. This clonotype was detected many times. This TCR came from an adult who was a healthcare worker with PCR-confirmed SARS-CoV-2 infection or an uninfected control (not recorded which). Sequenced material: whole blood.

The CDR3 nucleotides read TGCAGTGCTTCGGGACTAGCGGAAAGCGATACGCAGTATTTT. It codes for CSASGLAESDTQYF. The chain links TRBV20-1 to TRBJ2-3; 11 bases are shared with TRBD2. The CDR3 totals 14 residues. J gave up 6 bases and V 5 bases, and 7 bases lay outside the gene matches. CDR1 is DFQATT, CDR2 SNEGSKA, per germline (reference sequence).